This T cell receptor beta chain emerged from a study of CXCR3-negative and CXCR3-positive naive CD8 T cells. Study-level results: Diversity in memory CD8+ cells fell much lower than the comparably high levels seen in both naive subsets. Post-cryopreservation CXCR3 expression was partly diminished, and the bulk of assays employed fresh PBMCs. TRB CDR3 hydrophobicity was greater in CXCR3-positive naive cells than in CXCR3-negative naive cells.

Via 5' RACE with UMI labels, TRB cDNA libraries were prepared. Reprocessing the 5' RACE reads, TCRdb reports a single entry for every CDR3 protein and omits DNA. This table lists roughly 130,000 distinct CDR3 sequences. Regarding this clonotype: Its antigen is unknown.

Germline loops: CDR1 SQVTM, CDR2 ANQGSEA. The CDR3 runs 12 residues. The clonotype originates from a human donor in good health. Some clones in this sample may be carry-over from other donors' samples. The genes are TRBV29-1 and TRBJ2-1. Sequenced input: naive CXCR3+ CD8+ T cells from blood. Subset indicated: CD45RO-CCR7+CD27+CD95- naive CD8+ T cells expressing CXCR3 (TNR3+). The CDR3 sequence: CSGEGLGVEQFF.